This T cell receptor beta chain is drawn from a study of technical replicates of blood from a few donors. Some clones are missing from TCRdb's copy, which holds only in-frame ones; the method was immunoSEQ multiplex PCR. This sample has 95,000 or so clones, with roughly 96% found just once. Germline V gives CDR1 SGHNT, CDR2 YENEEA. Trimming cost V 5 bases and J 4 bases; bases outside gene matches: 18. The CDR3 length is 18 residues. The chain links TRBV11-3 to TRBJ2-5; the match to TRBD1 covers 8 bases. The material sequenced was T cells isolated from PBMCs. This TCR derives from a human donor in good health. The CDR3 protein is CASSLTNIWTGIGETQYF. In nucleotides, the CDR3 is TGTGCCAGCAGCCTAACCAACATATGGACAGGGATAGGAGAGACCCAGTACTTC.